These 10 T cell receptor beta chains were sequenced from one sample in a study of blood T cell repertoires in COVID-19 (dated by TCRdb to about 2020). Receptor libraries were prepared by the immunoSEQ multiplex PCR assay. The table comes from immuneACCESS by way of TCRdb, which keeps in-frame sequences with V and J called. Part of the clones is missing from these tables; in studies checked, under half for an unresolved V gene and the rest for unknown reasons. In this sample the table shows around 140,000 clones, approximately 88% of which occur a single time. The ten largest clonotypes hold about 18% of the sample. The material sequenced was peripheral blood. Receptors were obtained from a woman aged 80 or older with acute or convalescent COVID-19.

This clone was detected only once. J is TRBJ2-7 and V is TRBV27; D possibly corresponds to TRBD1 (6 bases). Trimming took off 5 bases at V and 2 bases at J, with 13 bases between the two ends. Per the germline V gene, CDR1 is MNHEY and CDR2 is SMNVEV (reference sequence). This CDR3 is built from 14 residues. The CDR3 spells CASSPQGIPYEQYF. In nucleotides, the CDR3 is TGTGCCAGCAGTCCCCAGGGGATCCCCTACGAGCAGTACTTC.

The rearrangement joins TRBV5-4 to TRBJ2-1; perhaps TRBD1 as D (6 bases). V was trimmed by 2 bases and J by 0 bases, leaving 6 bases between them. CDR1 and CDR2 (germline): SGHNT, YYREEE (reference sequence). There are 14 residues in the CDR3. CDR3 coding DNA: TGTGCCAGCAGCTTACAGGGCTCCTACAATGAGCAGTTCTTC. Protein: CASSLQGSYNEQFF.

The V gene is TRBV7-9, the J gene TRBJ2-3, with TRBD2 identical over 12 bases. Losses at the gene ends were 2 bases for V and 3 bases for J; bases not matched to a gene: 3. CDR3 size: 16 residues. In germline, CDR1 is SEHNR, CDR2 FQNEAQ (reference sequence). CDR3 bases: TGTGCCAGCAGCTTACTAGCGGGAGGGCCAACAGATACGCAGTATTTT. It specifies CASSLLAGGPTDTQYF.

CDR3 bases: TGCGCCAGCAGCATAGCGGGGGCCTACGAGCAGTACTTC. This sequence encodes CASSIAGAYEQYF. The chain is built from TRBV5-1 and TRBJ2-7; 9 nucleotides match TRBD2. V lost 4 bases, J lost 2 bases, and 1 base stayed unmatched. CDR1 is SGHRS and CDR2 is YFSETQ in the germline V gene. CDR3 length: 13 amino acids.

The chain employs TRBV7-9 and TRBJ2-2; weak D call: TRBD1 (5 bases). The CDR3 has 16 residues. In germline, CDR1 is SEHNR, CDR2 FQNEAQ (reference sequence). V lost 3 bases and J lost 4, with 15 bases in between. CDR3: CASSFRAGIITGELFF. The DNA of the CDR3 is TGTGCCAGCAGCTTTAGGGCAGGGATAATCACCGGGGAGCTGTTTTTT.

The chain links TRBV3-1 (or the pseudogene TRBV3-2) to TRBJ2-7; TRBD2 matches at 14 bases. Trimming took 4 bases from V and 3 from J; bases not matched to a gene: 2. CDR3 length equals 15 residues. Germline CDR1 reads LGHDT; CDR2 reads YNNKEL (reference sequence). The CDR3 nucleotides are TGTGCCAGCAGCCTCGGGACTAGCGGGGGCTACGAGCAGTACTTC. The encoded protein is CASSLGTSGGYEQYF.

The chain carries TRBV5-6 and TRBJ2-1; D is perhaps TRBD1 (5 bases). Germline V gives CDR1 SGHDT, CDR2 YYEEEE. There are 13 residues in the CDR3. The V gene lost 0 bases and the J gene lost 15 bases, with 16 bases spanning the gap. CDR3 nucleotide sequence: TGTGCCAGCAGCTTGGTAGCACAGGATCATCTGTTCTTC. This gives the protein CASSLVAQDHLFF.

This sequence joins TRBV9 and TRBJ1-2; 8 bases align to TRBD1. After removal of 0 bases from V and 5 bases from J, the junction contained 6 bases not matched to a gene. CDR3 size: 15 residues. Per germline, CDR1 SGDLS and CDR2 YYNGEE. CDR3 nucleotides: TGTGCCAGCAGCGTAGCCCCAGGGGGCGAATATGGCTACACCTTC. This encodes CASSVAPGGEYGYTF.

This clone was recorded once. The chain uses TRBV19 and TRBJ1-3, with 10 bases lining up with TRBD1. The germline V gene has CDR1 LNHDA and CDR2 SQIVND (reference sequence). V gave up 4 bases and J gave up 0 bases; unmatched junction bases: 9. The CDR3 has 18 residues. In nucleotides, the CDR3 is TGTGCCAGTAGTACCGGGACAGGGGCGATGAGCTCTGGAAACACCATATATTTT. This codes for CASSTGTGAMSSGNTIYF.

This chain joins TRBV29-1 and TRBJ1-1; perhaps TRBD1 as D (6 bases). The V and J ends lost 7 bases and 1 base respectively, with 13 bases between them. The CDR3 is 13 residues long. The germline gives CDR1 SQVTM, CDR2 ANQGSEA. CDR3 in DNA: TGCAGCGCTTCACCGGGACAGAACACTGAAGCTTTCTTT. Protein product: CSASPGQNTEAFF. Looking up the rest from reference TRBV29-1 and TRBJ1-1 gives the full variable domain: SAVISQKPSRDICQRGTSLTIQCQVDSQVTMMFWYRQQPGQSLTLIATANQGSEATYESGFVIDKFPISRPNLTFSTLTVSNMSPEDSSIYLCSASPGQNTEAFFGQGTRLTVV.